This section outlines one T cell receptor beta chain sequence together with its context. The sample originates from a study of blood T cell repertoires in COVID-19. Study in general: Spain, Italy and the United States supplied samples that represented acute and convalescent COVID-19. The analysed material was cDNA or gDNA that came from T cells, B-cell-depleted T cells, or PBMCs.

CDR1 is MNHEY and CDR2 is SMNVEV in the germline V gene (reference sequence). The CDR3 length is 14 residues. V was clipped by 6 bases and J by 7 bases; unmatched bases: 6. In the source study's methods: Amplification with reference gene primers provided the estimates of nucleated cell counts. Profiling relied on immunoSEQ multiplex PCR, and the TCRdb table lists in-frame clones only, not all of them. For V, J and clone size, that table is used; D and trimming come from the DNA. This sample yields roughly 360,000 clones, of which about 80% are seen a single time; around 1% belongs to the top ten. The sequencing input was peripheral blood. The sequence derives from a human donor with acute or convalescent COVID-19. The donor label of this sample is uncertain. V gene TRBV27 combines with J gene TRBJ2-7; 13 bases fit TRBD2. The CDR3 coding sequence is TGTGCCAGCAGCCCTGGGACTAGCGGGACTGAGCAGTACTTC. Protein: CASSPGTSGTEQYF.